These 23 T cell receptor beta chains share one sample of origin, sequenced in a study of blood T cell repertoires in COVID-19. Assay: immunoSEQ multiplex PCR; the TCRdb copy retains only in-frame clones and omits some. The sample yields 110,000 or so clones, around 90% seen once. The source material was peripheral blood. The receptor source for this set is a woman between 45 and 60 years old with acute or convalescent COVID-19.

The V call is TRBV28, the J call TRBJ1-1; TRBD1 aligns across 10 bases. V lost 4 bases to trimming and J lost 6 bases; unmatched junction nucleotides: 5. CDR1 and CDR2 from the germline V gene are MDHEN and SYDVKM. This CDR3 comprises 14 residues. In nucleotides, the CDR3 is TGTGCCAGCAGTTCTGGGACAGGGGCGGCTGAAGCTTTCTTT. It translates to CASSSGTGAAEAFF.

This chain uses TRBV25-1 with TRBJ1-6, with 8 nucleotides matching TRBD1. This CDR3 spans 15 amino acids. Germline V gene data show CDR1 as MGHDK and CDR2 as SYGVNS. Unmatched junction bases numbered 8, after V lost 5 bases and J lost 8 bases. CDR3 sequence (DNA): TGTGCCAGCAGTCCACAGACAGGGGACCATTCACCCCTCCACTTT. Protein sequence: CASSPQTGDHSPLHF.

This clone has just a few counts. This chain uses TRBV10-3 with TRBJ2-3, with 7 positions matching TRBD2. This CDR3 comprises 13 residues. Germline lookup yields CDR1 ENHRY and CDR2 SYGVKD. The V gene end was trimmed by 8 bases and the J gene end by 7 bases; junction bases not matched to a gene: 9. The CDR3 DNA reads TGTGCCATCGGGGAGGGAGGAGCAAATACGCAGTATTTT. This sequence encodes CAIGEGGANTQYF.

The rearrangement links TRBV19 to TRBJ2-1, with TRBD1 as a possible D gene (5 bases). The CDR3 is 12 amino acids. V was cut by 4 bases and J by 9 bases, with 10 bases left in between. Germline V gives CDR1 LNHDA, CDR2 SQIVND (reference sequence). In nucleotides, the CDR3 is TGTGCCAGTAGTAGCAGGGTTTCTGAGCAGTTCTTC. Its protein is CASSSRVSEQFF.

This rearrangement joins TRBV19 to TRBJ2-2, with TRBD2 as a possible D gene (6 bases). Between the trimmed V and J ends, which lost 7 bases and 5 bases, there was a span of 17 bases. This CDR3 spans 15 amino acids. Germline V lookup: CDR1 LNHDA, CDR2 SQIVND (reference sequence). The CDR3 DNA reads TGTGCCAGTACCCAACAACCGGGAGCTACCGGGGAGCTGTTTTTT. It specifies CASTQQPGATGELFF.

The V and J genes are TRBV5-1 and TRBJ2-2; tentative D call: TRBD1 (5 bases). This CDR3 spans 16 amino acids. V was clipped by 1 base and J by 0 bases, with 10 bases between them. Germline V gives CDR1 SGHRS, CDR2 YFSETQ. The CDR3 sequence: CASSLQRGSNTGELFF. The CDR3 DNA sequence: TGCGCCAGCAGCTTGCAAAGGGGTTCGAACACCGGGGAGCTGTTTTTT.

For the CDR3, the DNA is TGTGCCAGCAGTTTCCCGGAGGGAGGTGAGCAGTTCTTC. It is translated as CASSFPEGGEQFF. V is TRBV28 and J is TRBJ2-1; D may be TRBD2 (6 bases). Trimming removed 3 bases at V and 9 bases at J, with 12 bases between. CDR3 length equals 13 residues. Per germline, CDR1 MDHEN and CDR2 SYDVKM.

This chain uses TRBV7-2 with TRBJ1-3; D remains unclear. With 5 bases removed from V and 2 bases from J, the gap between germline ends came to 13 bases. Germline V gene lookup returns CDR1 SGHTA and CDR2 FQGNSA. The CDR3 loop spans 15 amino acids. The CDR3 is CASSVRGTPGNTIYF. The CDR3, as DNA: TGTGCCAGCAGCGTACGGGGAACCCCTGGAAACACCATATATTTT.

The rearrangement links TRBV28 to TRBJ1-5, with 7 nucleotides matching TRBD1. Trimming removed 4 bases from V and 6 bases from J; junction bases left unmatched: 0. The CDR3 covers 12 residues. CDR1 is MDHEN and CDR2 is SYDVKM in the germline V gene. In DNA, the CDR3 is TGTGCCAGCAGTTACAGGGGTCAGCCCCAGCATTTT. Residues: CASSYRGQPQHF.

This chain connects TRBV11-1 to TRBJ2-5; 10 bases align to TRBD2. Germline V gives CDR1 SGHAT, CDR2 FQDESV (reference sequence). This CDR3 has 15 residues. Trimming removed 5 bases from V and 7 bases from J; junction bases left unmatched: 10. The CDR3 protein is CASSKEREGRGTQYF. The CDR3, as DNA: TGTGCCAGCAGCAAAGAGCGGGAGGGCCGAGGGACCCAGTACTTC.

As concerns this clone: Germline and junction disagree at one end, which may indicate a read error. This chain joins TRBV12-3 or TRBV12-4 and TRBJ2-1; no clear D. This CDR3 is 12 amino acids long. The CDR3 nucleotides read TGTGCCAGCAGTTTTATTATGGATGGTGGAGTCTTC. It encodes CASSFIMDGGVF.

The J gene is TRBJ2-5, the V gene TRBV7-3; no firm D call. The CDR3 is 13 residues long. V gave up 1 base and J gave up 3 bases, with 6 bases separating them. Per germline, CDR1 SGHTA and CDR2 FQGTGA. The CDR3 DNA follows: TGTGCCAGCAGCTTAAACAGTGAAGAGACCCAGTACTTC. Its translation: CASSLNSEETQYF. The full variable domain, rest sourced from reference TRBV7-3 and TRBJ2-5, is GAGVSQTPSNKVTEKGKYVELRCDPISGHTALYWYRQSLGQGPEFLIYFQGTGAADDSGLPNDRFFAVRPEGSVSTLKIQRTERGDSAVYLCASSLNSEETQYFGPGTRLLVL.

This chain connects TRBV3-1 (or the pseudogene TRBV3-2) to TRBJ2-1; possibly TRBD2 for D (6 bases). Germline CDR1 is LGHDT and CDR2 is YNNKEL (reference sequence). Trimming pared 4 bases from V and 4 bases from J, leaving 14 bases between. CDR3 length: 15 residues. CDR3 amino acids: CASSPGTLIYNEQFF. The CDR3 nucleotides are TGTGCCAGCAGCCCCGGGACTCTAATTTACAATGAGCAGTTCTTC.

The chain combines TRBV3-1 (or the pseudogene TRBV3-2) with TRBJ1-2; 12 bases agree with TRBD1. V trimming: 1 base; J trimming: 14 bases; junction bases outside the gene matches: 8. The CDR3 runs 14 residues. Germline V gene lookup returns CDR1 LGHDT and CDR2 YNNKEL (reference sequence). CDR3 DNA: TGTGCCAGCAGCCAAGCCCAGGGACAGGGGGCAATTACCTTC. Its translation is CASSQAQGQGAITF.

This clone has just one count. The chain combines TRBV5-6 with TRBJ1-6; no clear D. Per germline, CDR1 SGHDT and CDR2 YYEEEE. The CDR3 spans 14 residues. The germline V and J ends were trimmed by 0 bases and 9 bases, with 10 bases remaining between them. CDR3 sequence: CASSLGQFASPLHF. Here the CDR3 DNA reads TGTGCCAGCAGCTTGGGGCAGTTCGCTTCACCCCTCCACTTT.

V and J are TRBV30 and TRBJ1-2, with 7 nucleotides matching TRBD1. J gave up 7 bases and V 4 bases, and 6 bases lay outside the gene matches. Germline CDR1 and CDR2: GTSNPN and SVGIG (reference sequence). This CDR3 is 12 amino acids long. The CDR3 nucleotides read TGTGCCTGGAACAGAGGGGGCGGTGGCTACACCTTC. Translating it yields CAWNRGGGGYTF.

The chain joins TRBV7-2 to TRBJ1-6, with 7 bases aligning to TRBD1. This CDR3 region has 14 residues. Germline V gene lookup returns CDR1 SGHTA and CDR2 FQGNSA. The V segment lost 4 bases and the J segment 7 bases; nucleotides outside the gene matches: 4. The CDR3 region has the DNA TGTGCCAGCAGCTGGGACAGTTCAAATTCACCCCTCCACTTT. Residues: CASSWDSSNSPLHF.

This sequence joins TRBV10-1 and TRBJ2-1, with 10 bases matching TRBD2. The CDR3 consists of 18 residues. Per the germline V gene, CDR1 is WNHNN and CDR2 is SYGVQD (reference sequence). The trim removed 3 bases at V and 8 bases at J, leaving 16 bases unmatched. The CDR3 sequence: CASSDSRLAGESLDEQFF. The CDR3 bases are TGCGCCAGCAGTGACTCCAGACTAGCGGGCGAATCTCTGGATGAGCAGTTCTTC.

The V call is TRBV30, the J call TRBJ2-7, with D possibly being TRBD2 (5 bases). Germline values: CDR1 GTSNPN, CDR2 SVGIG (reference sequence). The V gene lost 2 bases and the J gene lost 9 bases, with 11 bases spanning the gap. The CDR3 contains 11 residues. CDR3 DNA: TGTGCCTGGAGTATCGGTGCGGGGCAGTACTTC. Translated, it gives CAWSIGAGQYF.

This chain links TRBV7-9 with TRBJ1-2; tentative D call: TRBD1 (5 bases). Trimming left V 3 bases short and J 1 base short, with 6 bases between. This CDR3 has 13 residues. Germline CDR1 is SEHNR and CDR2 is FQNEAQ (reference sequence). The CDR3 sequence is CASSLGGNYGYTF. DNA for the CDR3: TGTGCCAGCAGCTTGGGGGGTAACTATGGCTACACCTTC.

The chain is built from TRBV21-1 and TRBJ1-3; TRBD1 is the table's D call, not checked against the DNA. TRBV21-1 is listed as a pseudogene. The CDR3 sequence is 16 residues long. CDR3 amino acids: CASSTSRTERGNTIYF. The CDR3 DNA reads TGTGCCAGCAGCACCTCAAGGACAGAGCGAGGAAACACCATATATTTT.

The V call is TRBV7-4, the J call TRBJ1-3; 8 bases align to TRBD1. The CDR3 is 15 residues long. Germline V gives CDR1 SGHVT, CDR2 SQSDAQ. V shed 2 bases, J shed 9 bases, and the junction held 9 bases outside the gene matches. The CDR3: CASSLQGADLVTIYF. The CDR3, as DNA: TGTGCCAGCAGCTTACAGGGGGCAGATTTAGTCACCATATATTTT. Full variable domain (outside the CDR3, taken from reference TRBV7-4 and TRBJ1-3): GAGVSQSPRYKVAKRGRDVALRCDSISGHVTLYWYRQTLGQGSEVLTYSQSDAQRDKSGRPSGRFSAERPERSVSTLKIQRTEQGDSAVYLCASSLQGADLVTIYFGEGSWLTVV.

This clone was detected only once. This sequence joins TRBV19 and TRBJ2-5, with D maybe TRBD2 (6 bases). This CDR3 is built from 11 residues. Trimming cost V 6 bases and J 7 bases, with 9 bases left between them. Germline V gene lookup returns CDR1 LNHDA and CDR2 SQIVND (reference sequence). CDR3 DNA sequence: TGTGCCAGTAGAAGGGGAGGGACCCAGTACTTC. Protein product: CASRRGGTQYF.